This TCR beta chain was documented in a study of shared clonotypes between healthy human individuals. With regard to this clone: Its antigen is undetermined.

None of the donors, who were healthy HIV-negative adults, had recently had acute infections or vaccinations. Using immunoSEQ multiplex PCR, the repertoire was profiled, and TCRdb retains in-frame clones only, with some absent. Of about 490,000 clones listed, roughly 80% are singletons. Overall study results and limits: Specimens sampled were limited to blood, with tissue repertoires likely differing.

The CDR3 has 12 amino acids. V was pared by 3 bases and J by 0 bases, with 4 bases between. Germline-derived CDR1 and CDR2 are SGHRS and YFSETQ. The chain links TRBV5-1 to TRBJ2-7; D unclear. The clonotype was recovered from a woman aged 35 to 49 in good health. Some clones in this sample may be carry-over from other donors' samples. Sequencing was performed on PBMCs. In nucleotides, the CDR3 is TGCGCCAGCAGCTCCAACTCCTACGAGCAGTACTTC. It translates to CASSSNSYEQYF.